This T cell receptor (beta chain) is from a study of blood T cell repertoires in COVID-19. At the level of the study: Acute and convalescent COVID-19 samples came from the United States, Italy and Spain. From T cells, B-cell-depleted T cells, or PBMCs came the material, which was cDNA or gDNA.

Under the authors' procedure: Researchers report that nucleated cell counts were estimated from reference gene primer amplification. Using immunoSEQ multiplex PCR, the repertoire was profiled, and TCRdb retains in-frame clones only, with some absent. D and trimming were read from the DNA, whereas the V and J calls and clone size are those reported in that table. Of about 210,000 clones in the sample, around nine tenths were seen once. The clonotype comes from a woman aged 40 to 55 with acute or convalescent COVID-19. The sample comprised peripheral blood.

As DNA, the CDR3 is TGTGCCACCCTTCCGACGGAGGGTCGGAACACTGAAGCTTTCTTT. It yields the protein CATLPTEGRNTEAFF. This rearrangement joins TRBV19 to TRBJ1-1; D is uncertain. Deletions cut 10 bases from V and 1 base from J, with 19 bases between. CDR1 is LNHDA and CDR2 is SQIVND in the germline V gene (reference sequence). CDR3 length: 15 residues.